These T cell receptor beta chains were read from a single sample in a study of T cell responses to AZD1222 COVID-19 vaccine. The table came from immunoSEQ multiplex PCR; TCRdb's copy has only in-frame clones and leaves some out. Among 80,000 to 95,000 clones listed, around 89% were seen once. The material sequenced was peripheral blood, taken on day 0 of AZD1222 vaccination. The origin of the receptors is an adult in good health. CDR3s leave out the opening cysteine and the closing phenylalanine or tryptophan. For some rows the clone size is stated as once, few or many, or as a class when expanded; others skip it.

TRBV6-5	TRBJ2-3	once	ATRRAGTQY
TRBV7-2	TRBJ2-3	NA	ASSSTSPPDTQY
TRBV5-1	TRBJ2-6	NA	ASSLDFATPGANVLT
TRBV14	TRBJ2-1	few	ASSLRKITNEQF
TRBV7-2	TRBJ1-4	NA	ASSLAEGRRGKLF
TRBV10-3	TRBJ1-2	NA	AISDRAGNYGYT
TRBV7-2	TRBJ1-1	few	ASSLIQGTEAF
TRBV5-1	TRBJ2-3	NA	ASSWGTASTDTQY
TRBV14	TRBJ1-1	NA	ASSQDKGQVNTEAF
TRBV5-1	TRBJ1-1	once	ASRYGQGGTEAF
TRBV3-1/TRBV3-2	TRBJ2-7	NA	ASSQGGGPY
TRBV3-1/TRBV3-2	TRBJ1-1	NA	ASSPSLSAEAF
TRBV6-4	TRBJ2-1	NA	ASSERGGYNEQF
TRBV24-1	TRBJ1-5	once	ATSETGNQPQH
TRBV4-3	TRBJ2-7	NA	ASSQGRTGTSSSYEQY
TRBV30	TRBJ2-7	many	AWGLGIGYEQY